This T cell receptor (beta chain) was sequenced in a study of prognosis after radiotherapy for stage I lung cancer. Study-wide results and limits: The study left the tumor specificity of the expanded TCR clones undetermined.

Germline CDR1 reads SGHTA; CDR2 reads FQGTGA. This CDR3 is 16 amino acids long. Two-round multiplex PCR amplified TCR beta CDR3 from genomic DNA. The authors ran first-round PCR with primers specific to each TRBV and TRBJ gene. In TCRdb, the multiplex PCR reads were re-called with MiXCR into one record per CDR3 protein. The sample yields about 16,000 distinct CDR3 sequences, about 43% seen once. This clonotype was counted only a few times. Its specificity is unknown. This may be a read error: a much more frequent sequence differs by one nucleotide. The chain recombines TRBV7-3 with TRBJ2-2; D is possibly TRBD1 or TRBD2 (5 bases each). The sample here was PBMCs, taken before or after stereotactic body radiation therapy (not recorded which). This sequence originates from a donor over 45 with non-small cell lung cancer. In nucleotides, the CDR3 is TGTGCCAGCAGCCCGCAGGGAATCGGGAACACCGTGGAGCTGTTTTTT. It encodes CASSPQGIGNTVELFF.